This entry is about one TCR beta chain. The CDR3 is 16 amino acids. Looked up from germline, CDR1 is SGHRS and CDR2 is YFSETQ. The V end lost 4 bases, the J end lost 0 bases, and 13 bases lay between the germline ends. Profiled with immunoSEQ multiplex PCR; TCRdb holds only in-frame clones, not every one. Of roughly 7,100 clones in the sample, 78% were seen once. This sample is drawn from a study of immune cell composition in non-small cell lung cancer. The rearrangement uses TRBV5-1 and TRBJ2-2; no reliable D call. The clonotype originates from a human donor with non-small cell lung cancer. Sample: lung tumor tissue. This CDR3 reads CASSPWAGANTGELFF. The CDR3 DNA follows: TGCGCCAGCAGCCCTTGGGCCGGCGCGAACACCGGGGAGCTGTTTTTT. The variable domain in full, completed from reference TRBV5-1 and TRBJ2-2, reads KAGVTQTPRYLIKTRGQQVTLSCSPISGHRSVSWYQQTPGQGLQFLFEYFSETQRNKGNFPGRFSGRQFSNSRSEMNVSTLELGDSALYLCASSPWAGANTGELFFGEGSRLTVL.